The sample holds one count of the clone carrying this TCR beta chain. Germline values: CDR1 SGHNT, CDR2 YYREEE (reference sequence). With V trimmed by 7 bases and J by 2 bases, 8 bases remained unmatched. The CDR3 has 14 residues. The data stem from a study of blood T cell repertoires in COVID-19. Turning to the study itself: Spain, Italy and the United States supplied samples that represented acute and convalescent COVID-19. Sample material is recorded as cDNA or gDNA derived from T cells, B-cell-depleted T cells, or PBMCs.

Assay: immunoSEQ multiplex PCR; the TCRdb copy retains only in-frame clones and omits some. The sample holds 78,000 or so clones, about four fifths seen once. The source is a human donor in a cohort sampled during active COVID-19. V gene TRBV5-4 combines with J gene TRBJ2-5; 7 bases align to TRBD2. The source material was peripheral blood. The DNA for the CDR3 is TGTGCCAGCGCCCCGGGAGGCTCACAAGAGACCCAGTACTTC. Translated, it gives CASAPGGSQETQYF.